A selection of T cell receptor beta chains follows, all from one sample in a study of T cells in Graves' hyperthyroidism and ophthalmopathy. A single record per CDR3 protein comes from TCRdb applying MiXCR to the multiplex PCR reads. The sample holds about 680,000 distinct CDR3 sequences; 30% to 40% are singletons and the top ten take around 30%. Specimen: blood. The receptors originated from a woman aged 40 to 55 with Graves' hyperthyroidism. Both conserved end residues are part of each CDR3. A D gene is named only where the DNA matches it firmly. Clone sizes are given selectively: once, few, many, or a class where the clone is expanded.

v_call	clone_size	d_call	j_call	cdr3_nt	cdr3_aa
TRBV29-1	-	-	TRBJ2-3	TGCAGCGTGCAAAACAGGGGCGGGATAGATACGCAGTATTTT	CSVQNRGGIDTQYF
TRBV10-2	many	-	TRBJ2-5	TGCGCCAGCAGTGAGGTCGGACGCGGACAAGAGACCCAGTACTTC	CASSEVGRGQETQYF
TRBV24-1	many	TRBD2	TRBJ2-5	TGCGCCACAGGGACTAGCGGCCTCCAAGAGACCCAGTACTTC	CATGTSGLQETQYF
TRBV7-6	few	-	TRBJ2-1	TGTGCCAGCAGCTTAGGATCAGGCGGTTACAATGAGCAGTTCTTC	CASSLGSGGYNEQFF
TRBV29-1	many	TRBD2	TRBJ2-7	TGCAGCGTTGTGACTAGCGGGAGGTACGAGCAGTACTTC	CSVVTSGRYEQYF
TRBV11-2	few	TRBD1	TRBJ2-7	TGTGCCAGCAGCTTCCGGGACAGGCCTATCTACGAGCAGTACTTC	CASSFRDRPIYEQYF
TRBV14	-	TRBD1	TRBJ1-4	TGTGCCAGCAGCCAAGATCGTTTCAGGGGGAATGAAAAACTGTTTTTT	CASSQDRFRGNEKLFF
TRBV9	many	TRBD1	TRBJ2-2	TGTGCCAGCAGTGTTGGACAGGGTCACACCGGGGAGCTGTTTTTT	CASSVGQGHTGELFF
TRBV7-9	many	-	TRBJ1-4	TGTGCCAGCAGTACCGGACACGAAAAACTGTTTTTT	CASSTGHEKLFF
TRBV12-3/TRBV12-4	-	-	TRBJ1-2	TGTGCCAGCAGCGTAGGAGGGTTCCAGGGCGGCTACACCTTC	CASSVGGFQGGYTF
TRBV7-9	-	-	TRBJ1-1	TGTGCCAACAGCCTAGAGGCAGGGCGAGCTTTCTTT	CANSLEAGRAFF
TRBV20-1	many	-	TRBJ1-2	TGCAGTGCTGATTGGAACCCCGAGTATGGCTACACCTTC	CSADWNPEYGYTF
TRBV7-9	-	-	TRBJ2-5	TGTGCCAGCAGTTTCTCGCGGCAAGAGACCCAGTACTTC	CASSFSRQETQYF
TRBV5-1	few	-	TRBJ1-1	TGTGCCAGCAGCCAAGACCTCAGGACAGTGGTCTTTGAAGCTTTCTTT	CASSQDLRTVVFEAFF
TRBV9	-	TRBD1	TRBJ2-6	TGTGCCAGCAGCCTTTACCCCGGGACAGGGGGCGCCGGGGCCAACGTCCTGACTTTC	CASSLYPGTGGAGANVLTF
TRBV5-1	few	-	TRBJ2-7	TGCGCCAGCAGCTTGGCAGCTAGCTCTTCCTACGAGCAGTACTTC	CASSLAASSSYEQYF
TRBV7-7	few	-	TRBJ2-3	TGTGCTAGCAGCCCAGTGTCAGTCCCGGATACGCAGTATTTT	CASSPVSVPDTQYF
TRBV20-1	-	TRBD1	TRBJ1-4	TGCCAGACAGGGGGGGAAGAAAAACTGTTTTTT	CQTGGEEKLFF
TRBV19	-	-	TRBJ1-6	TGTGCCAGTAGTGCCAGACAGGCCTCCTATAATTCACCCCTCCACTTT	CASSARQASYNSPLHF
TRBV7-9	many	-	TRBJ2-7	TGTGCCAGCAGCTCACCACAGGGAGGCAATGAGCAGTACTTC	CASSSPQGGNEQYF
TRBV2	-	-	TRBJ1-2	TGTGCCAGCAGTGAAGCGACCCGCACCTTC	CASSEATRTF
TRBV28	many	-	TRBJ1-1	TGTGCCAGCAGTCGGAGGAACACTGAAGCTTTCTTT	CASSRRNTEAFF
TRBV10-3	many	TRBD1	TRBJ1-2	TGTGCCATCAGTGACGGGACAGGGGGTCGGGATGGCTACACCTTC	CAISDGTGGRDGYTF